A selection of T cell receptor beta chains follows, all from one sample in a study of blood T cells in healthy people across ages. TCRdb reprocessed the 5' RACE reads via MiXCR and lists one record per CDR3 protein. There are approximately 850,000 distinct CDR3 sequences in the sample; 58% occur only once, and around 22% lies in the top ten. Source material: blood. The receptors here all came from a man under 40 in good health. Both conserved end residues are part of each CDR3. D genes are given only for firm matches. A row's size may be missing; if present it is once, few, many or a size class.

CDR3 protein: CATSGTGRDWTQYF
CDR3 DNA: TGTGCCACCAGTGGGACAGGTCGAGATTGGACCCAGTACTTC
V gene: TRBV28
clone size: -
CDR3 length: 14
J gene: TRBJ2-5
D gene: TRBD1

CDR3 protein: CASSQAPQGGSEAFF
CDR3 DNA: TGTGCCAGCAGCCAAGCCCCACAGGGAGGGTCTGAAGCTTTCTTT
V gene: TRBV3-1
clone size: -
CDR3 length: 15
J gene: TRBJ1-1
D gene: -

CDR3 protein: CASSYGGGRGNTEAFF
CDR3 DNA: TGTGCCAGCAGTTACGGGGGGGGCAGGGGGAACACTGAAGCTTTCTTT
V gene: TRBV6-2/TRBV6-3
clone size: -
CDR3 length: 16
J gene: TRBJ1-1
D gene: -

CDR3 protein: CAGSPPAGGKNNEQFF
CDR3 DNA: TGTGCCGGCAGCCCTCCAGCGGGAGGCAAAAACAATGAGCAGTTCTTC
V gene: TRBV6-5
clone size: -
CDR3 length: 16
J gene: TRBJ2-1
D gene: TRBD2

CDR3 protein: CASSSPNGDEQFF
CDR3 DNA: TGTGCCAGCAGCTCCCCGAACGGCGATGAGCAGTTCTTC
V gene: TRBV11-1
clone size: -
CDR3 length: 13
J gene: TRBJ2-1
D gene: -

CDR3 protein: CANFPPRGYGYTF
CDR3 DNA: TGTGCCAACTTCCCTCCCCGTGGCTATGGCTACACCTTC
V gene: TRBV12-3/TRBV12-4
clone size: -
CDR3 length: 13
J gene: TRBJ1-2
D gene: -

CDR3 protein: CASSQSRGRFVYEQYF
CDR3 DNA: TGTGCCAGCAGCCAGAGCAGGGGGCGCTTTGTCTACGAGCAGTACTTC
V gene: TRBV3-1
clone size: -
CDR3 length: 16
J gene: TRBJ2-7
D gene: TRBD1

CDR3 protein: CAWSVWGERNEQFF
CDR3 DNA: TGTGCCTGGAGTGTATGGGGGGAGAGGAATGAGCAGTTCTTC
V gene: TRBV30
clone size: -
CDR3 length: 14
J gene: TRBJ2-1
D gene: -

CDR3 protein: CASSSAQGFYEQYF
CDR3 DNA: TGCGCCAGCAGCTCAGCACAGGGTTTCTACGAGCAGTACTTC
V gene: TRBV5-1
clone size: few
CDR3 length: 14
J gene: TRBJ2-7
D gene: -

CDR3 protein: CSANNRDRVQGGYTF
CDR3 DNA: TGCAGTGCTAATAACCGGGACAGGGTCCAAGGTGGCTACACCTTC
V gene: TRBV20-1
clone size: -
CDR3 length: 15
J gene: TRBJ1-2
D gene: TRBD1

CDR3 protein: CASSWGRGGVAEAFF
CDR3 DNA: TGCGCCAGCAGCTGGGGGAGGGGCGGAGTGGCTGAAGCTTTCTTT
V gene: TRBV5-1
clone size: -
CDR3 length: 15
J gene: TRBJ1-1
D gene: -

CDR3 protein: CASRSTGGNTEAFF
CDR3 DNA: TGTGCCAGCAGGTCTACAGGGGGGAACACTGAAGCTTTCTTT
V gene: TRBV25-1
clone size: -
CDR3 length: 14
J gene: TRBJ1-1
D gene: TRBD1

CDR3 protein: CASSKAARAMGYF
CDR3 DNA: TGTGCCAGCAGCAAAGCAGCCCGTGCGATGGGGTACTTC
V gene: TRBV21-1
clone size: -
CDR3 length: 13
J gene: TRBJ2-5
D gene: -

CDR3 protein: CASSEGWNQPQHF
CDR3 DNA: TGTGCCAGCTCAGAGGGGTGGAATCAGCCCCAGCATTTT
V gene: TRBV18
clone size: -
CDR3 length: 13
J gene: TRBJ1-5
D gene: -

CDR3 protein: CSARVANKNIRYF
CDR3 DNA: TGCAGTGCTAGAGTAGCGAATAAAAACATTCGGTACTTC
V gene: TRBV20-1
clone size: -
CDR3 length: 13
J gene: TRBJ2-4
D gene: -

CDR3 protein: CASNRETGGYTF
CDR3 DNA: TGTGCCAGCAACCGAGAGACAGGGGGCTACACCTTC
V gene: TRBV7-9
clone size: -
CDR3 length: 12
J gene: TRBJ1-2
D gene: TRBD1

CDR3 protein: CASSLSAGANVLTF
CDR3 DNA: TGTGCCAGCAGCTTAAGTGCTGGGGCCAACGTCCTGACTTTC
V gene: TRBV28
clone size: -
CDR3 length: 14
J gene: TRBJ2-6
D gene: -

CDR3 protein: CASSEAGGAYEQYF
CDR3 DNA: TGTGCCAGCAGTGAGGCGGGCGGAGCCTACGAGCAGTACTTC
V gene: TRBV6-1
clone size: -
CDR3 length: 14
J gene: TRBJ2-7
D gene: -

CDR3 protein: CSVTGGGSYEQYF
CDR3 DNA: TGCAGCGTGACTGGGGGGGGCTCCTACGAGCAGTACTTC
V gene: TRBV29-1
clone size: -
CDR3 length: 13
J gene: TRBJ2-7
D gene: TRBD2

CDR3 protein: CASSQDITVSYEQYF
CDR3 DNA: TGTGCCAGCAGCCAAGATATAACAGTATCCTACGAGCAGTACTTC
V gene: TRBV4-2
clone size: few
CDR3 length: 15
J gene: TRBJ2-7
D gene: -

CDR3 protein: CASSSAGGSGYTF
CDR3 DNA: TGTGCCAGCAGCTCCGCGGGGGGCAGTGGCTACACCTTC
V gene: TRBV7-9
clone size: -
CDR3 length: 13
J gene: TRBJ1-2
D gene: -

CDR3 protein: CSAAFGEQFF
CDR3 DNA: TGCAGCGCCGCGTTTGGTGAGCAGTTCTTC
V gene: TRBV29-1
clone size: many
CDR3 length: 10
J gene: TRBJ2-1
D gene: -

CDR3 protein: CASSSLGLAQETQYF
CDR3 DNA: TGTGCCAGCAGCTCCCTAGGACTAGCGCAAGAGACCCAGTACTTC
V gene: TRBV7-9
clone size: few
CDR3 length: 15
J gene: TRBJ2-5
D gene: TRBD2

CDR3 protein: CASSPQRDNRQYF
CDR3 DNA: TGCGCCAGCAGCCCACAGAGGGATAATAGGCAGTACTTC
V gene: TRBV4-3
clone size: once
CDR3 length: 13
J gene: TRBJ2-7
D gene: -

CDR3 protein: CASSPRGALWETQYF
CDR3 DNA: TGTGCCAGCAGTCCCCGGGGGGCGCTTTGGGAGACCCAGTACTTC
V gene: TRBV6-6
clone size: -
CDR3 length: 15
J gene: TRBJ2-5
D gene: -

CDR3 protein: CASSLGAPGSRRETQYF
CDR3 DNA: TGTGCCAGCAGCCTTGGGGCTCCGGGGAGTAGAAGGGAGACCCAGTACTTC
V gene: TRBV7-2
clone size: -
CDR3 length: 17
J gene: TRBJ2-5
D gene: -

CDR3 protein: CASSPISGGLQEEQYF
CDR3 DNA: TGTGCCAGCAGCCCGATTAGCGGGGGACTCCAGGAGGAGCAGTACTTC
V gene: TRBV7-2
clone size: -
CDR3 length: 16
J gene: TRBJ2-5
D gene: TRBD2

CDR3 protein: CSARGGLDTGELFF
CDR3 DNA: TGCAGTGCTAGAGGGGGGTTAGACACCGGGGAGCTGTTTTTT
V gene: TRBV20-1
clone size: -
CDR3 length: 14
J gene: TRBJ2-2
D gene: -

CDR3 protein: CASSLEGGNSYEQYF
CDR3 DNA: TGTGCCAGCAGCTTAGAGGGGGGGAACTCCTACGAGCAGTACTTC
V gene: TRBV7-2
clone size: -
CDR3 length: 15
J gene: TRBJ2-7
D gene: -

CDR3 protein: CSATRVGSSYNEQFF
CDR3 DNA: TGCAGTGCGACACGGGTGGGGTCTAGCTACAATGAGCAGTTCTTC
V gene: TRBV20-1
clone size: -
CDR3 length: 15
J gene: TRBJ2-1
D gene: -

CDR3 protein: CASSLGAANSPLHF
CDR3 DNA: TGTGCCAGCAGCCTCGGGGCAGCCAATTCACCCCTCCACTTT
V gene: TRBV7-3
clone size: -
CDR3 length: 14
J gene: TRBJ1-6
D gene: -

CDR3 protein: CSARDWRLAGTLNEQFF
CDR3 DNA: TGCAGTGCTAGAGATTGGCGACTAGCGGGGACTTTGAATGAGCAGTTCTTC
V gene: TRBV20-1
clone size: -
CDR3 length: 17
J gene: TRBJ2-1
D gene: TRBD2

CDR3 protein: CSARKGASEQFF
CDR3 DNA: TGCAGTGCTAGAAAGGGGGCCAGTGAGCAGTTCTTC
V gene: TRBV20-1
clone size: -
CDR3 length: 12
J gene: TRBJ2-1
D gene: TRBD1

CDR3 protein: CASSLSQYEQFF
CDR3 DNA: TGTGCCAGCAGCTTATCACAGTATGAGCAGTTCTTC
V gene: TRBV7-2
clone size: -
CDR3 length: 12
J gene: TRBJ2-1
D gene: -

CDR3 protein: CASSVDPGRTYEQYF
CDR3 DNA: TGTGCCAGCAGCGTAGACCCAGGGCGGACGTACGAGCAGTACTTC
V gene: TRBV9
clone size: -
CDR3 length: 15
J gene: TRBJ2-7
D gene: -

CDR3 protein: CASSLARGRSTDTQYF
CDR3 DNA: TGCGCCAGCAGCTTAGCGCGGGGAAGGAGCACAGATACGCAGTATTTT
V gene: TRBV7-2
clone size: -
CDR3 length: 16
J gene: TRBJ2-3
D gene: -

CDR3 protein: CAISKEGAAGDTQYF
CDR3 DNA: TGTGCCATCAGTAAGGAAGGGGCTGCGGGTGATACGCAGTATTTT
V gene: TRBV10-3
clone size: once
CDR3 length: 15
J gene: TRBJ2-3
D gene: -

CDR3 protein: CAGSPAGSSYNSPLHF
CDR3 DNA: TGTGCCGGCTCACCAGCAGGGAGCTCCTATAATTCACCCCTCCACTTT
V gene: TRBV18
clone size: -
CDR3 length: 16
J gene: TRBJ1-6
D gene: -

CDR3 protein: CSATRTSRSGQPQHF
CDR3 DNA: TGCAGTGCTACAAGGACTTCCCGGTCGGGGCAGCCCCAGCATTTT
V gene: TRBV20-1
clone size: -
CDR3 length: 15
J gene: TRBJ1-5
D gene: -

CDR3 protein: CSARDVREDRPSNEQFF
CDR3 DNA: TGCAGTGCTAGAGATGTCCGAGAGGATCGGCCTAGCAATGAGCAGTTCTTC
V gene: TRBV20-1
clone size: -
CDR3 length: 17
J gene: TRBJ2-1
D gene: -

CDR3 protein: CASSQGGSGGAVETQYF
CDR3 DNA: TGTGCCAGCAGCCAAGGGGGTAGCGGGGGGGCCGTGGAGACCCAGTACTTC
V gene: TRBV11-3
clone size: -
CDR3 length: 17
J gene: TRBJ2-5
D gene: TRBD2

CDR3 protein: CASSLPLGLATELEYNEQFF
CDR3 DNA: TGTGCCAGCAGCTTGCCCCTGGGACTAGCGACGGAGTTGGAGTACAATGAGCAGTTCTTC
V gene: TRBV7-9
clone size: -
CDR3 length: 20
J gene: TRBJ2-1
D gene: TRBD2

CDR3 protein: CASSQNGQGVNGYTF
CDR3 DNA: TGTGCCAGCAGCCAAAACGGGCAGGGGGTAAATGGCTACACCTTC
V gene: TRBV3-1
clone size: -
CDR3 length: 15
J gene: TRBJ1-2
D gene: TRBD1

CDR3 protein: CSAVQGASSYGYTF
CDR3 DNA: TGCAGTGCTGTACAGGGGGCGTCCTCCTATGGCTACACCTTC
V gene: TRBV20-1
clone size: many
CDR3 length: 14
J gene: TRBJ1-2
D gene: TRBD1

CDR3 protein: CASSEQAGRLRETQYF
CDR3 DNA: TGTGCCAGCAGCGAACAGGCGGGACGGCTCCGCGAGACCCAGTACTTC
V gene: TRBV9
clone size: -
CDR3 length: 16
J gene: TRBJ2-5
D gene: -

CDR3 protein: CSAKSGTGTSNEQFF
CDR3 DNA: TGCAGTGCCAAGTCCGGGACAGGGACGTCCAATGAGCAGTTCTTC
V gene: TRBV20-1
clone size: -
CDR3 length: 15
J gene: TRBJ2-1
D gene: TRBD1

CDR3 protein: CASSFGSGVSTDTQYF
CDR3 DNA: TGTGCCAGCAGCTTCGGGAGCGGGGTTAGCACAGATACGCAGTATTTT
V gene: TRBV11-2
clone size: -
CDR3 length: 16
J gene: TRBJ2-3
D gene: TRBD2

CDR3 protein: CASSLTGRQNEQFF
CDR3 DNA: TGTGCCAGCAGCTTGACCGGGAGGCAGAATGAGCAGTTCTTC
V gene: TRBV7-9
clone size: -
CDR3 length: 14
J gene: TRBJ2-1
D gene: TRBD2

CDR3 protein: CASRATGGETQYF
CDR3 DNA: TGTGCCAGCAGGGCAACAGGGGGGGAGACCCAGTACTTC
V gene: TRBV2
clone size: -
CDR3 length: 13
J gene: TRBJ2-5
D gene: TRBD1

CDR3 protein: CASSRGGPAKNIQYF
CDR3 DNA: TGCGCCAGCAGCCGCGGGGGCCCAGCCAAAAACATTCAGTACTTC
V gene: TRBV5-1
clone size: -
CDR3 length: 15
J gene: TRBJ2-4
D gene: -

CDR3 protein: CAGSSDGSNQPQHF
CDR3 DNA: TGTGCCGGCAGCTCCGACGGGAGCAATCAGCCCCAGCATTTT
V gene: TRBV7-2
clone size: -
CDR3 length: 14
J gene: TRBJ1-5
D gene: -

CDR3 protein: CASSFGGIDTQYF
CDR3 DNA: TGTGCCAGCAGCTTTGGGGGCATAGATACGCAGTATTTT
V gene: TRBV7-2
clone size: -
CDR3 length: 13
J gene: TRBJ2-3
D gene: -

CDR3 protein: CATRGGPYEQYF
CDR3 DNA: TGTGCCACAAGGGGGGGGCCTTACGAGCAGTACTTC
V gene: TRBV10-3
clone size: -
CDR3 length: 12
J gene: TRBJ2-7
D gene: -

CDR3 protein: CASSVGGTGANVLTF
CDR3 DNA: TGTGCCAGCAGCGTCGGGGGTACAGGGGCCAACGTCCTGACTTTC
V gene: TRBV28
clone size: -
CDR3 length: 15
J gene: TRBJ2-6
D gene: -